The subject of this entry is one T cell receptor (beta chain). The sample is drawn from a study of blood T cell repertoires in COVID-19. Background on the study: PBMCs, B-cell-depleted T cells, or T cells were the source of the cDNA or gDNA that made up the material.

Per the authors' pipeline: Nucleated cell number was recorded as an estimate derived from reference gene primer amplification. Some clones are missing from TCRdb's copy, which holds only in-frame ones; the method was immunoSEQ multiplex PCR. V and J calls and clone size are given by that table; D and trimming were obtained from the DNA. The repertoire has around 170,000 clones, 88% of them found once; the top ten carry roughly 9%. Two consecutive negative NP/OP PCR tests, clearance, or resolved symptoms defined Cohort 3 recovery. The V gene end was trimmed by 0 bases and the J gene end by 3 bases; junction bases not matched to a gene: 8. Germline loops: CDR1 MNHEY, CDR2 SVGEGT. The CDR3 loop spans 17 amino acids.

The receptor was isolated from a woman under 30 who had recovered from COVID-19. What was sequenced was PBMCs or T cells enriched from blood (not recorded which). V gene TRBV6-2 or TRBV6-3 combines with J gene TRBJ1-2; TRBD1 matches 9 bases. CDR3 nucleotides: TGTGCCAGCAGTTACTCGAGGGCGGGACAGGGCTACTATGGCTACACCTTC. As protein: CASSYSRAGQGYYGYTF.